Sequencing of this T cell receptor (beta chain) was carried out in a study of cytotoxic CD8 clonotypes in ibrutinib-treated CLL. Study summary: Averaging across samples gave approximately 250,000 productive templates and roughly 100,000 productive rearrangements. Study-level points and caveats: Higher circulating CD8+ T-cell counts strongly accompanied higher baseline clonality, above age-matched healthy donors. Public clonotypes proved infrequent, and on treatment they shrank or remained steady.

Profiling relied on immunoSEQ multiplex PCR, and the TCRdb table lists in-frame clones only, not all of them. The table lists about 21,000 clones, over 70% of them singletons. A note on this clone: Its antigen is not known.

The germline V gene has CDR1 MNHEY and CDR2 SMNVEV (reference sequence). The CDR3 contains 16 residues. Trimming pared 0 bases from V and 6 bases from J, leaving 16 bases between. This rearrangement joins TRBV27 to TRBJ2-3, with D perhaps matching TRBD1 (6 bases). The specimen was PBMCs, collected before ibrutinib treatment. This sequence was found in a human donor with chronic lymphocytic leukemia. CDR3 DNA: TGTGCCAGCAGTTTATCGTCCAGGGGAAGGGCTGATACGCAGTATTTT. Amino acid sequence: CASSLSSRGRADTQYF.